The sequence of this T cell receptor (beta chain) was determined in a study of regulatory T cells in long-lasting Graves disease. Overall study: New Graves' disease cases had less than 3 months of antithyroid drugs.

The study's findings and limits: New patients shared fewer public clonotypes (around 980) than persistent patients did (around 3,000). Small numbers of samples may have cut accuracy.

CDR3 regions were amplified by Arm-PCR using iRepertoire HTBI primers to build TCR beta libraries. A single record per CDR3 protein comes from TCRdb applying MiXCR to the multiplex PCR reads. The data hold about 320,000 distinct CDR3 sequences, with approximately 20% observed a single time. Time point in this sample: newly diagnosed GD, antithyroid drugs for less than 3 months. After RNA was extracted from PBMCs, the TCR library was made from it. Clinicians diagnosed Graves' disease using American Thyroid Association guidelines. This clonotype was seen at least ten times. The antigen remains undetermined. Trimming removed 2 bases from V and 4 bases from J, with 17 bases in between. CDR3 length: 17 residues. CDR1 is MNHEY and CDR2 is SVGEGT in the germline V gene.

The receptor's source is a female donor with Graves disease. Sequenced material: peripheral blood mononuclear cells (PBMCs), taken at new diagnosis, from a patient treated with antithyroid drugs. The chain recombines TRBV6-2 or TRBV6-3 with TRBJ2-2; D is possibly TRBD2 (6 bases). This CDR3 is CASSYDGGNTPTGELFF. The CDR3 DNA sequence: TGTGCCAGCAGTTACGACGGCGGGAACACCCCCACCGGGGAGCTGTTTTTT.